This T cell receptor (beta chain) comes out of a study of spatial heterogeneity in lung cancer. Study summary: Counts of TCR transcripts in tumor regions correlated strongly with a matched bulk RNA-seq T cell module score. More than 9.5 raw reads, on average, carried each unique TCR and UMI combination.

Study-wide results and limits: For expanded intratumoral alpha and beta TCRs, counts tracked tumor mutation counts.

Turning to this clonotype: The antigen is undetermined.

As to time point: sample taken at primary tumor resection. The donors were 72 patients with non-small cell lung cancer that was early-stage and untreated. Every TCR cDNA molecule bore a unique molecular identifier. TCRdb re-called the 5' RACE reads through MiXCR, storing one row per CDR3 protein. The table shows some 8,700 distinct CDR3 sequences, with more than 5% occurring only once. This CDR3 is built from 15 residues. Trimming cost V 4 bases and J 8 bases; bases outside gene matches: 10. The germline CDR1 and CDR2 sequences are LGHDT and YNNKEL (reference sequence). The chain links TRBV3-1 to TRBJ1-2; TRBD1 agrees at 10 bases. Source: lung tumor tissue, taken at surgery. The sequence was collected from a male donor with early-stage non-small cell lung cancer. The CDR3 nucleotides read TGTGCCAGCAGCCCCTCCTGGGGGACAGGGGTCGGCTACACCTTC. Translated: CASSPSWGTGVGYTF.